This T cell receptor (beta chain) was profiled in a study of CD8 T cells in ankylosing spondylitis. Overall study findings and caveats: Reportedly, matched ankylosing spondylitis synovial fluid was significantly enriched for disease-linked clones. Characteristic, it appeared, of ankylosing spondylitis blood was a TCR beta motif of eight highly homologous variants.

CDR1 and CDR2 from the germline V gene are SGHTA and FQGNSA. J was trimmed by 5 bases and V by 5 bases; bases with no gene match: 8. This CDR3 comprises 14 residues. TCRdb re-called the 5' RACE reads through MiXCR, storing one row per CDR3 protein. The sample lists over 400,000 distinct CDR3 sequences; 25% to 30% were seen once. As to this clonotype: Its antigen is undetermined.

The sequenced sample consisted of blood, either unsorted or a sorted T cell fraction (not recorded which). This chain connects TRBV7-2 to TRBJ2-5, with TRBD1 matching 7 bases. This TCR was sampled from a male donor with ankylosing spondylitis. CDR3: CASSRTGVYETQYF. The CDR3 DNA reads TGTGCCAGCAGCCGCACAGGGGTCTACGAGACCCAGTACTTC.